This entry features one T cell receptor beta chain sequence. Its antigen is as yet unknown. Researchers ran the PCR with 60 Vbeta and 13 Jbeta primers. The protocol was immunoSEQ multiplex PCR, while the TCRdb copy is restricted to in-frame clones and leaves out a portion. The top ten clones hold more than 2.5% of a sample with under 150,000 clones, about 71% of them seen once. The data derive from a study of cytomegalovirus exposure and HLA in healthy donors. Study-wide background: Among the roughly 400 donors who were genotyped, approximately 76% fell in the genetic ancestry cluster that is associated with self-reported Caucasian donors. General observations from the study: Presence/absence analyses assumed roughly uniform sequencing depth across donors.

This clonotype originated in a woman in her sixties in good health and CMV-seropositive. The sequencing input was PBMCs.

The CDR3 region is CASSSGGSNQPQHF. As DNA, the CDR3 is TGTGCCAGCAGTTCCGGGGGTAGCAATCAGCCCCAGCATTTT. The V gene is TRBV6-5, the J gene TRBJ1-5, with D perhaps matching TRBD1 (5 bases). The germline V gene has CDR1 MNHEY and CDR2 SVGAGI. This CDR3 contains 14 residues. V was shortened by 4 bases and J by 0 bases, with 7 bases between the two germline ends.